This T cell receptor (beta chain) was sequenced during a study of T cell repertoires in cytomegalovirus infection (dated by TCRdb to the late 2010s). Study-wide context: Peptide stimulations targeted recently identified HLA-C-restricted CMV epitopes, whose presentation resists viral immunomodulation, together with well-studied HLA-B-restricted epitopes. Donor HLA type was relevant to the analysis, as public TCR beta signatures indicated carriage of CMV infection together with the matching HLA type. On the study overall, not on this receptor specifically: Carriers of CMV infection plus the relevant HLA type were discriminated by the cumulative frequency of public TCR beta family members in the study cohort and in an independent roughly 370-donor cohort. The ex vivo response was dominated by HLA-C-restricted CMV-specific TCR beta clonotypes, and the single most frequent clonotype in two of eight donors was supplied by these HLA-C-restricted clonotypes.

A word on this clonotype: It has no known antigen specificity. No clone much larger than this one lies a single base away; base qualities are absent.

For CDR1 and CDR2, the germline V gene (reference sequence) lists LNHNV and YYDKDF. The V end gives up 0 bases and the J end 8 bases, leaving 16 bases in the junction not matched to a gene. The CDR3 goes from the cysteine to the phenylalanine over 19 residues. Just the 57-base CDR3 DNA is kept, in frame starting at base 1. Reads for this sample came from an Illumina HiSeq 1500. Starting from the raw public reads, TCRdb applied fastp trimming at Q25, assembled clones with MiXCR and retained in-frame beta chains. When rows share a CDR3 protein, they turn into one entry using the most common DNA and genes. This sample lists roughly 730,000 distinct CDR3 sequences; around a third were detected once. The ten largest clones represent 15% to 20% of the sample. This sample's treatment or condition label indicates: in vitro stimulation with specific CMV peptide epitopes to enrich CMV-specific T cells.

Rearrangement joined TRBV15 to TRBJ1-6; 7 central nucleotides agree with TRBD1. The sequences come from cultured PBMCs, collected from culture after CMV antigen stimulation. This TCR was recovered from a human donor in good health (CMV status not recorded). Some clones in this sample may be carry-over from other donors' samples. The CDR3 protein is CATSREVGLRGQSYSPLHF. The sequenced DNA: TGTGCCACCAGCAGAGAGGTTGGTCTAAGGGGACAGAGTTATTCACCCCTCCACTTT.